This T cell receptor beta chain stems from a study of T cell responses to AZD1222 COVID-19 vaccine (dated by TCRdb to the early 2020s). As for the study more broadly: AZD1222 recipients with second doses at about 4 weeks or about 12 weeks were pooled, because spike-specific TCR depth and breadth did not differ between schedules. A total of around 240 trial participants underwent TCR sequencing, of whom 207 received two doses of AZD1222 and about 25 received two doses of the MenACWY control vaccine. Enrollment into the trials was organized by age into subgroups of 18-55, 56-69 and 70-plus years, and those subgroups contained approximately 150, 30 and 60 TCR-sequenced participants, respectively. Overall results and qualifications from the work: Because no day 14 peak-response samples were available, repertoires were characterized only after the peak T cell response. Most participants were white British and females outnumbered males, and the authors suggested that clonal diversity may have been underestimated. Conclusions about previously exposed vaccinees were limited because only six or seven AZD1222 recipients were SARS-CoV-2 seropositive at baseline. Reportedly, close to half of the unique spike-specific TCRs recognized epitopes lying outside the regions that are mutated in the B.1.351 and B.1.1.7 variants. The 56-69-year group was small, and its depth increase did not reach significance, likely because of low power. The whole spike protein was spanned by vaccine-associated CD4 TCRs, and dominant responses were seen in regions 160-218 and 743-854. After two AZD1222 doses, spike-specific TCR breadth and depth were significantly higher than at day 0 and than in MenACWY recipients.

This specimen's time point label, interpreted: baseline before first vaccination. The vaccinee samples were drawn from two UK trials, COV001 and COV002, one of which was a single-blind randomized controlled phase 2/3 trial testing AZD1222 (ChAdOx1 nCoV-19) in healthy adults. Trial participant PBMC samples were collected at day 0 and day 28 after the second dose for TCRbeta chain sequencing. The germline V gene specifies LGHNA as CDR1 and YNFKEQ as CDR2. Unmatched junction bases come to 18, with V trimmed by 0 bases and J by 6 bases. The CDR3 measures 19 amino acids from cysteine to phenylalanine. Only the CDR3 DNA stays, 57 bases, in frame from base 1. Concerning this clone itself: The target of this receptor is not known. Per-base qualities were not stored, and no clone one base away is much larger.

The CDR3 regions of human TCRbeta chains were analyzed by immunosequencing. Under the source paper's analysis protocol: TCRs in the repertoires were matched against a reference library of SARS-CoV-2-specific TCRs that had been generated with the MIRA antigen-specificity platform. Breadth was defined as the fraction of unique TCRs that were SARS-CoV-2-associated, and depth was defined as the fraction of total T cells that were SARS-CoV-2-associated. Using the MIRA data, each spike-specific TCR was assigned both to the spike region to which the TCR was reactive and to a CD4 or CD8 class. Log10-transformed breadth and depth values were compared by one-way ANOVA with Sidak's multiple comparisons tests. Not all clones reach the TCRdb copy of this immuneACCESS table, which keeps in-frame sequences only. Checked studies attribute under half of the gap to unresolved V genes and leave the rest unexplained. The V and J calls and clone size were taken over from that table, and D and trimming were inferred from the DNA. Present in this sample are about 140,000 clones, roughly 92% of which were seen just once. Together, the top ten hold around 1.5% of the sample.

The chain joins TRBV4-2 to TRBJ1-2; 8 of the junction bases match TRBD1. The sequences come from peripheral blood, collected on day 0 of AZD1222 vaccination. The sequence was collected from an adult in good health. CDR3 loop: CASSQDPGDRGIWGDGYTF. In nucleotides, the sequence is TGTGCCAGCAGCCAAGACCCGGGAGACAGGGGTATCTGGGGGGATGGCTACACCTTC.